The rows below give T cell receptor beta chains drawn from one sample of a study of T cell responses to AZD1222 COVID-19 vaccine. The table came from immunoSEQ multiplex PCR; TCRdb's copy has only in-frame clones and leaves some out. The sample holds about 130,000 clones, over 75% seen once. The specimen was peripheral blood, collected 28 days after the second AZD1222 dose. Source of these receptors: an adult who received the AZD1222 COVID-19 vaccine. Both conserved end residues are part of each CDR3. A D gene is named only where the DNA matches it firmly. Only part of the rows carry a size: once, few, many, or a class if the clone is expanded.

TRBV3-1/TRBV3-2	14	.	TRBJ1-5	.	CASSLTGSGQPQHF	TGTGCCAGCAGCCTAACAGGGTCTGGTCAGCCCCAGCATTTT
TRBV5-1	14	TRBD1	TRBJ2-4	.	CASSGGQGENIQYF	TGCGCCAGCAGCGGGGGACAGGGAGAGAACATTCAGTACTTC
TRBV7-2	15	TRBD1	TRBJ2-3	.	CASGYDRGFLDTQYF	TGTGCCAGCGGATACGACAGGGGGTTCTTGGATACGCAGTATTTT
TRBV30	13	TRBD2	TRBJ2-2	.	CAWSAAGPGELFF	TGTGCCTGGAGTGCAGCGGGGCCCGGGGAGCTGTTTTTT
TRBV29-1	11	.	TRBJ2-7	.	CSVGAGYEQYF	TGCAGCGTTGGGGCAGGTTACGAGCAGTACTTC
TRBV29-1	14	TRBD1	TRBJ2-3	.	CSVEGGTGADTQYF	TGCAGCGTTGAGGGCGGAACAGGGGCTGATACGCAGTATTTT
TRBV19	15	.	TRBJ1-3	.	CASRTDAFSGNTIYF	TGTGCCAGTAGAACGGACGCGTTCTCTGGAAACACCATATATTTT
TRBV28	16	.	TRBJ2-1	.	CASSSLAPSSYNEQFF	TGTGCCAGCAGTTCACTTGCGCCCAGCTCCTACAATGAGCAGTTCTTC
TRBV6-1	14	.	TRBJ1-5	.	CASSDGYSNQPQHF	TGTGCCAGCAGTGACGGATATAGCAATCAGCCCCAGCATTTT
TRBV7-2	16	.	TRBJ2-3	.	CASSLVGAGNTDTQYF	TGTGCCAGCAGCTTAGTGGGGGCAGGGAACACAGATACGCAGTATTTT
TRBV11-2	12	.	TRBJ1-5	.	CASSSQGQPQHF	TGTGCCAGCAGCTCCCAGGGTCAGCCCCAGCATTTT
TRBV4-2	18	TRBD1	TRBJ1-6	once	CASSQDRDRDTYNSPLHF	TGTGCCAGCAGCCAAGATAGGGACAGGGATACCTATAATTCACCCCTCCACTTT
TRBV9	13	TRBD2	TRBJ2-7	.	CASSVGEGYEQYF	TGTGCCAGCAGCGTAGGGGAGGGCTACGAGCAGTACTTC
TRBV10-1	15	TRBD2	TRBJ2-1	few	CASTERDTEYNEQFF	TGCGCCAGCACCGAGCGGGATACTGAGTACAATGAGCAGTTCTTC
TRBV30	12	.	TRBJ1-2	.	CAWSETARGYTF	TGTGCCTGGAGTGAGACAGCACGGGGCTACACCTTC
TRBV7-6	13	.	TRBJ2-5	once	CASSRGWSETQYF	TGTGCCAGCAGCCGAGGGTGGAGCGAGACCCAGTACTTC
TRBV5-6	11	.	TRBJ1-1	.	CASSFDLEAFF	TGTGCCAGCAGCTTCGACCTTGAAGCTTTCTTT
TRBV4-3	15	.	TRBJ2-5	once	CASSQGLVPGETQYF	TGCGCCAGCAGCCAAGGACTAGTCCCTGGTGAGACCCAGTACTTC
TRBV7-2	16	TRBD2	TRBJ2-3	.	CASSLELAGGVDTQYF	TGTGCCAGCAGCTTAGAACTAGCGGGGGGAGTAGATACGCAGTATTTT
TRBV5-1	16	.	TRBJ1-3	.	CASSPYPGLTGNTIYF	TGCGCCAGCAGCCCCTATCCCGGCCTCACTGGAAACACCATATATTTT
TRBV10-3	14	.	TRBJ1-3	.	CAINPGSSGNTIYF	TGTGCCATCAACCCTGGTAGCTCTGGAAACACCATATATTTT
TRBV5-4	17	TRBD2	TRBJ2-7	.	CASSLGLAGVLSYEQYF	TGTGCCAGCAGCTTAGGGCTAGCGGGAGTCTTATCCTACGAGCAGTACTTC
TRBV15	15	TRBD2	TRBJ2-3	many	CATSSTSGATDTQYF	TGTGCCACCAGCAGTACTAGCGGTGCGACAGATACGCAGTATTTT
TRBV30	15	TRBD1	TRBJ1-6	.	CAWSVRDRAYSPLHF	TGTGCCTGGAGTGTACGGGACAGGGCTTATTCACCCCTCCACTTT
TRBV5-1	13	.	TRBJ2-1	.	CASSRKQGSEQFF	TGCGCCAGCAGCCGTAAACAGGGAAGTGAGCAGTTCTTC
TRBV28	15	TRBD1	TRBJ1-5	.	CASSRQGVGNQPQHF	TGTGCCAGCAGTCGGCAGGGGGTCGGCAATCAGCCCCAGCATTTT
TRBV12-3/TRBV12-4	13	.	TRBJ1-5	.	CASSRQDHQPQHF	TGTGCCAGCAGCAGACAGGACCACCAGCCCCAGCATTTT
TRBV7-2	14	TRBD1	TRBJ2-7	.	CASSLGQGTYEQYF	TGTGCCAGCAGCTTGGGACAGGGAACCTACGAGCAGTACTTC
TRBV5-1	17	.	TRBJ1-6	.	CASSLEFYGTYNSPLHF	TGCGCCAGCAGCTTGGAATTTTATGGCACCTATAATTCACCCCTCCACTTT
TRBV2	15	TRBD2	TRBJ2-2	.	CASSAAGVNTGELFF	TGTGCCAGCAGTGCGGCGGGGGTGAACACCGGGGAGCTGTTTTTT
TRBV2	14	.	TRBJ2-2	.	CASRSAIGQGELFF	TGTGCCAGCAGATCGGCAATAGGCCAAGGGGAGCTGTTTTTT
TRBV6-1	16	.	TRBJ2-7	.	CASSDMGENHPYEQYF	TGTGCCAGCAGTGACATGGGGGAGAACCATCCTTACGAGCAGTACTTC
TRBV9	13	.	TRBJ1-1	.	CASSGGVQSEAFF	TGTGCCAGCAGCGGCGGGGTGCAGAGTGAAGCTTTCTTT
TRBV20-1	11	.	TRBJ2-3	.	CSASVSDTQYF	TGCAGTGCTAGTGTCTCGGATACGCAGTATTTT
TRBV19	15	.	TRBJ1-2	.	CASSVGDRGRDGYTF	TGTGCCAGTAGCGTTGGAGACCGCGGGCGTGACGGCTACACCTTC
TRBV20-1	8	.	TRBJ1-6	.	CSASPLHF	TGCAGTGCATCCCCCCTCCACTTT
TRBV6-5	14	TRBD1	TRBJ1-1	.	CASRDRGLGTEAFF	TGTGCCAGCAGGGACAGGGGATTAGGCACTGAAGCTTTCTTT